The 27 T cell receptor beta chains below were found in one sample sequenced in a study of T cell repertoires in cytomegalovirus infection. Antigens for these TCRs are unknown. TCRdb used MiXCR to reprocess the reads, holding one entry per CDR3 protein. The sample lists some 800,000 distinct CDR3 sequences; about 29% were seen once. Sequenced here: cultured CD8+ T cells from PBMCs, sampled from culture after CMV antigen stimulation. The source of these receptors is a human donor in good health (CMV status not recorded). Some clones in this sample may be carry-over from other donors' samples.

This clonotype was detected a few times. The chain carries TRBV6-1 and TRBJ2-3, with 8 bases fitting TRBD2. Germline V gene lookup returns CDR1 MNHNS and CDR2 SASEGT. The ends lost 7 bases at V and 0 bases at J; junction bases unmatched: 9. The CDR3 is 16 amino acids. The CDR3, as DNA: TGTGCCAGCAAACTAATAGCGGGGTCGAGCACAGATACGCAGTATTTT. The encoded protein is CASKLIAGSSTDTQYF.

This clonotype was recorded a few times. The V call is TRBV10-3, the J call TRBJ2-1; 16 bases match TRBD2. The CDR3 covers 22 residues. V trimming: 4 bases; J trimming: 7 bases; junction bases outside the gene matches: 22. Per the germline V gene, CDR1 is ENHRY and CDR2 is SYGVKD. The CDR3 loop is CAISGRPGQPGLAGGPRNEQFF. The CDR3, as DNA: TGTGCCATCAGTGGGCGACCAGGTCAACCGGGACTAGCGGGGGGGCCACGGAATGAGCAGTTCTTC.

This clonotype has just a few counts. This rearrangement joins TRBV13 to TRBJ2-1; D unresolved. Trimming pared 0 bases from V and 8 bases from J, leaving 17 bases between. CDR3 length equals 16 residues. Germline V gives CDR1 PRHDT, CDR2 FYEKMQ (reference sequence). This CDR3 is CASSLGLIWEMDEQFF. Written as DNA, the CDR3 is TGTGCCAGCAGCTTAGGCCTAATCTGGGAAATGGATGAGCAGTTCTTC. Based on the CDR3 plus reference TRBV13 and TRBJ2-1, the full variable domain is AAGVIQSPRHLIKEKRETATLKCYPIPRHDTVYWYQQGPGQDPQFLISFYEKMQSDKGSIPDRFSAQQFSDYHSELNMSSLELGDSALYFCASSLGLIWEMDEQFFGPGTRLTVL.

This clonotype was seen a few times. The rearrangement joins TRBV28 to TRBJ2-1, with TRBD1 as a possible D gene (5 bases). The CDR3 is 17 amino acids. Germline values: CDR1 MDHEN, CDR2 SYDVKM. The V end was cut by 10 bases, the J end by 9 bases, with 31 bases between. CDR3 protein: CAISSEREAGLRGEQFF. The CDR3 DNA reads TGTGCCATTTCTTCGGAGAGAGAGGCTGGCCTTAGGGGTGAGCAGTTCTTC.

This clonotype was recorded a few times. V is TRBV11-2 and J is TRBJ2-7, with D perhaps matching TRBD1 (6 bases). Trimming left V 4 bases short and J 3 bases short, with 25 bases between. Germline V gene sequence: CDR1 SGHAT, CDR2 FQNNGV. The CDR3 is 18 amino acids. CDR3 coding DNA: TGTGCCAGCAGCTCCTTCGAAAGACTAACAGGGTCGAGCTACGAGCAGTACGTC. As protein: CASSSFERLTGSSYEQYV.

This clonotype was observed at least ten times. The chain has TRBV18 and TRBJ2-2; no definite D call. The CDR3 runs to 13 residues. The germline V gene encodes CDR1 KGHSH and CDR2 LQKENI. Trimming stripped 2 bases from V and 3 bases from J, with 4 bases between. The CDR3 here is CASSPWDTGELFF. The CDR3 nucleotides are TGTGCCAGCTCACCATGGGACACCGGGGAGCTGTTTTTT.

This clonotype was observed a handful of times. Likely a read error: the CDR3 ends without its conserved phenylalanine or tryptophan. No DNA is shown, since the ends of the CDR3 on it are uncertain; the CDR3 is the one TCRdb lists. This chain connects TRBV7-7 to TRBJ1-1. Germline CDR1 and CDR2: SSHAT and FNYEAQ (reference sequence). The CDR3 region is 9 residues in length, termini included. The chain's CDR3 is CASSLGHLV.

Many counts were recorded for this clonotype. This chain uses TRBV7-6 with TRBJ2-3; D is perhaps TRBD2 (5 bases). This CDR3 has 15 amino acids. Germline-derived CDR1 and CDR2 are SGHVS and FNYEAQ. V gave up 4 bases and J gave up 1 base, with 12 bases separating them. The CDR3, as DNA: TGTGCCAGCAGCTCTAGCAGAGAGCGCACAGATACGCAGTATTTT. Amino acid sequence: CASSSSRERTDTQYF. Supplemented by reference TRBV7-6 and TRBJ2-3, the full variable domain reads GAGVSQSPRYKVTKRGQDVALRCDPISGHVSLYWYRQALGQGPEFLTYFNYEAQQDKSGLPNDRFSAERPEGSISTLTIQRTEQRDSAMYRCASSSSRERTDTQYFGPGTRLTVL.

This clonotype turned up a few times. This rearrangement joins TRBV27 to TRBJ2-7, with 7 positions matching TRBD1. The CDR3 loop spans 15 amino acids. CDR1 is MNHEY, CDR2 SMNVEV, per germline (reference sequence). The V segment lost 5 bases and the J segment 6 bases; nucleotides outside the gene matches: 13. CDR3 in amino acids: CASSPYRGPWVEQYF. In DNA, the CDR3 is TGTGCCAGCAGTCCTTACAGGGGACCCTGGGTCGAGCAGTACTTC.

This clonotype has just a few counts. The chain carries TRBV6-2 or TRBV6-3 and TRBJ2-2, with D possibly TRBD1 on 6 matching bases. Germline V lookup: CDR1 MNHEY, CDR2 SVGEGT. The CDR3 is 19 amino acids. The germline V and J ends were trimmed by 5 bases and 4 bases, with 26 bases remaining between them. DNA for the CDR3: TGTGCCAGCAGTCTTCGCTCCACAGGGCCCCCCTCGGGCACCGGGGAGCTGTTTTTT. This encodes CASSLRSTGPPSGTGELFF.

Notes on this clonotype: A much larger clone differs by one base, so this may be a read error. The chain carries TRBV12-3 or TRBV12-4 and TRBJ1-1, with D maybe TRBD1 (6 bases). The CDR3 loop spans 14 amino acids. The CDR3: CTSSLNRVNTEAFF. CDR3 nucleotides: TGTACCAGCAGTTTAAACAGGGTGAACACTGAAGCTTTCTTT.

About this clonotype itself: A much larger clone is a single base away; this may be a read error. The gene calls are TRBV27 and TRBJ2-3; D is unresolved. CDR1 and CDR2 from the germline V gene are MNHEY and SMNVEV (reference sequence). CDR3 length: 12 amino acids. Trimming left V 6 bases short and J 4 bases short, with 8 bases between. As DNA, the CDR3 is TGTGCCAGCAGCCGACCCGCAGATACGCAGTATTTT. It codes for CASSRPADTQYF.

The J gene is TRBJ1-1, the V gene TRBV6-5; a weak D match, TRBD1 (6 bases). V lost 5 bases, J lost 0 bases, and 10 bases lay in between. Germline V gives CDR1 MNHEY, CDR2 SVGAGI. The length of the CDR3 is 14 residues. In DNA form, the CDR3 reads TGTGCCAGCAGTGTACAGGGCTTGAACACTGAAGCTTTCTTT. It translates to CASSVQGLNTEAFF.

A few counts support this clonotype. The chain recombines TRBV19 with TRBJ2-5; D uncertain. The CDR3 is made up of 14 amino acids. Deletions cut 1 base from V and 2 bases from J, with 8 bases between. CDR1 is LNHDA, CDR2 SQIVND, per germline (reference sequence). The CDR3: CASSIATTQETQYF. The CDR3 DNA follows: TGTGCCAGTAGTATAGCGACGACGCAAGAGACCCAGTACTTC.

The rearrangement links TRBV7-6 to TRBJ2-1, with TRBD1 identical over 8 bases. With V trimmed by 6 bases and J by 5 bases, 12 bases remained unmatched. Per germline, CDR1 SGHVS and CDR2 FNYEAQ. CDR3 length: 16 residues. The CDR3 region is CASRKTGGRVHNEQFF. CDR3 DNA: TGTGCCAGCAGAAAAACAGGGGGAAGGGTACACAATGAGCAGTTCTTC.

The CDR3 bases are TGTGCCAGCAGCGTTGATGGGTCAGATGCCCGGGAGCAGTACTTC. The encoded protein is CASSVDGSDAREQYF. V gene TRBV9 combines with J gene TRBJ2-7; D remains unclear. With 2 bases removed from V and 7 bases from J, the gap between germline ends came to 19 bases. The CDR3 covers 15 residues. From germline, CDR1 is SGDLS and CDR2 YYNGEE.

This chain uses TRBV7-2 with TRBJ2-1, with D maybe TRBD2 (6 bases). CDR1 SGHTA and CDR2 FQGNSA come from the germline V gene. V was cut by 4 bases and J by 7 bases, with 17 bases left in between. This CDR3 spans 15 amino acids. This CDR3 is CASSSIVGGGNEQFF. The DNA of the CDR3 is TGTGCCAGCAGCTCGATAGTGGGGGGAGGAAATGAGCAGTTCTTC.

V and J are TRBV10-2 and TRBJ2-2, with 10 bases aligning to TRBD2. V lost 4 bases, J lost 4 bases, and 3 bases stayed unmatched. This CDR3 has 15 residues. In germline, CDR1 is WSHSY, CDR2 SAAADI. The CDR3 spells CASSVGLAATGELFF. CDR3 nucleotide sequence: TGCGCCAGCAGTGTCGGACTAGCGGCCACCGGGGAGCTGTTTTTT.

The genes are TRBV4-2 and TRBJ2-3; D might be TRBD2 (6 bases). Germline assignment: CDR1 LGHNA and CDR2 YNFKEQ. This CDR3 has 16 amino acids. With 0 bases removed from V and 0 bases from J, the gap between germline ends came to 10 bases. Written as DNA, the CDR3 is TGTGCCAGCAGCCAAGAGGCGGCGGGGAGCACAGATACGCAGTATTTT. Translated: CASSQEAAGSTDTQYF.

Ten or more counts support this clonotype. This chain links TRBV27 with TRBJ2-1, with a possible D match to TRBD2 (5 bases). The V gene lost 5 bases and the J gene lost 0 bases, with 11 bases spanning the gap. The CDR3 totals 15 residues. The germline gives CDR1 MNHEY, CDR2 SMNVEV (reference sequence). CDR3 region: CASSLTRNSYNEQFF. As DNA, the CDR3 is TGTGCCAGCAGTCTTACTAGAAACTCCTACAATGAGCAGTTCTTC.

There are many counts of this clonotype. This chain links TRBV6-1 with TRBJ1-1, with D maybe TRBD1 (5 bases). CDR1 MNHNS and CDR2 SASEGT come from the germline V gene. The CDR3 runs to 15 residues. V shed 2 bases and J shed 1 base, with 11 bases lying between them. CDR3 in DNA: TGTGCCAGCAGTGAACATGGGGCCGAGAACACTGAAGCTTTCTTT. Translated: CASSEHGAENTEAFF.

This clonotype was counted a few times. This chain joins TRBV7-6 and TRBJ2-1; D not certain. The CDR3 extends over 15 amino acids. V gave up 2 bases and J gave up 0 bases, with 8 bases separating them. CDR1 is SGHVS, CDR2 FNYEAQ, per germline. The CDR3 DNA is TGTGCCAGCAGCTTATTGGGTATCTCCTACAATGAGCAGTTCTTC. Its translation is CASSLLGISYNEQFF.

In its sample, this clonotype was seen a few times. The V and J genes are TRBV6-2 or TRBV6-3 and TRBJ2-7; D remains ambiguous. The CDR3 contains 14 residues. V was shortened by 0 bases and J by 2 bases, with 8 bases between the two germline ends. Germline lookup yields CDR1 MNHEY and CDR2 SVGEGT. The CDR3 is CASSYSYTPYEQYV. The DNA for the CDR3 is TGTGCCAGCAGTTACTCCTACACCCCCTACGAGCAGTACGTC.

The CDR3 here is CASSYEVGTEAFF. CDR3 in DNA: TGTGCCAGCAGTTACGAGGTTGGCACTGAAGCTTTCTTT. The chain employs TRBV6-6 and TRBJ1-1, with unresolved D. The CDR3 runs 13 residues. V dropped 2 bases and J dropped 4 bases, with 8 bases sitting between them. Germline lookup yields CDR1 MNHNY and CDR2 SVGAGI (reference sequence).

The chain couples TRBV9 to TRBJ2-7, with D perhaps TRBD1 (5 bases). The CDR3 sequence is 14 residues long. Between the trimmed V and J ends, which lost 4 bases and 2 bases, there was a span of 13 bases. CDR1 SGDLS and CDR2 YYNGEE come from the germline V gene. The CDR3 is CASSPDAGTYEQYV. CDR3 coding DNA: TGTGCCAGCAGCCCAGACGCAGGGACCTACGAGCAGTACGTC.

This rearrangement joins TRBV12-5 to TRBJ1-2; D not certain. Per the germline V gene, CDR1 is LGHNT and CDR2 is FRNRAP. Trimming left V 4 bases short and J 3 bases short, with 9 bases between. This CDR3 is 13 amino acids long. The CDR3 nucleotides are TGTGCTAGTGGTTCCCTCGCCCACTATGGCTACACCTTC. Translated, it gives CASGSLAHYGYTF.

The chain recombines TRBV6-5 with TRBJ2-1; D is undetermined. Trimming took off 5 bases at V and 10 bases at J, with 12 bases between the two ends. This CDR3 has 12 residues. The V gene's germline CDR1 is MNHEY and CDR2 SVGAGI. CDR3 bases: TGTGCCAGCAGTGAGTTACCTGGGGAGCAGTTCTTC. This gives the protein CASSELPGEQFF.